This TCR beta chain was found in a study of blood T cell repertoires in COVID-19. Study in general: T cells, B-cell-depleted T cells, or PBMCs supplied cDNA or gDNA.

The germline CDR1 and CDR2 sequences are LGHDT and YNNKEL (reference sequence). V shed 5 bases, J shed 6 bases, and the junction held 14 bases outside the gene matches. The CDR3 length is 17 residues. Sequencing was performed with immunoSEQ multiplex PCR; in TCRdb, only in-frame clones are kept and a portion is missing. The profile shows 230,000 or so clones, around 88% of them singletons. The study recruited people aged roughly 18 to 100 years across around 23 US areas. Cohorts were based on clinical histories the participants reported. Source material: PBMCs or T cells enriched from blood (not recorded which). The J gene is TRBJ2-1, the V gene TRBV3-1 (or the pseudogene TRBV3-2), with 9 positions matching TRBD1. The sequence was obtained from a middle-aged woman with acute COVID-19. CDR3 coding DNA: TGTGCCAGCAGCTTACAGTCCCCGGGACAGGGTTTCAATGAGCAGTTCTTC. Its protein is CASSLQSPGQGFNEQFF.